These 2 T cell receptor beta chains were all obtained from the same sample, sequenced in a study of cytomegalovirus exposure and HLA in healthy donors (dated by TCRdb to between 2016 and 2019). The library was built by means of the immunoSEQ multiplex PCR assay. For the multiplex PCR, a mixture combining 60 forward primers for TCR Vbeta segments and 13 reverse primers for TCR Jbeta segments was used. The clones in this table, taken by TCRdb from immuneACCESS, are in-frame only. Not every clone is retained; where verified, under half of the shortfall comes from an unresolved V gene, and the cause of the rest is unknown. This sample is represented by around 100,000 clones; 80% of them were singletons. The ten largest clones represent 6% to 8% of the sample. The sample comprised PBMCs. The source is a man aged 25 to 40 in good health and CMV-seronegative.

This clone was seen once. The J gene is TRBJ2-1, the V gene TRBV5-4, with D maybe TRBD2 (6 bases). V lost 1 base and J lost 4, with 9 bases in between. The CDR3 runs 14 residues. The germline CDR1 and CDR2 sequences are SGHNT and YYREEE (reference sequence). CDR3 amino acids: CASSLRDFYNEQFF. The DNA of the CDR3 is TGTGCCAGCAGCTTGAGGGACTTTTACAATGAGCAGTTCTTC.

The chain uses TRBV28 and TRBJ2-7, with 8 bases identical to TRBD2. The CDR3 covers 16 residues. The trim removed 4 bases at V and 7 bases at J, leaving 15 bases unmatched. CDR1 is MDHEN and CDR2 is SYDVKM in the germline V gene. For the CDR3, the DNA is TGTGCCAGCAGTTCCCCCTCGGGACTAGTATTTAGGGAGCAGTACTTC. Translated, it gives CASSSPSGLVFREQYF.